Included here is one T cell receptor (beta chain) sequence, with context. Some clones are missing from TCRdb's copy, which holds only in-frame ones; the method was immunoSEQ multiplex PCR. The data contain 190,000 or so clones, around 83% of them singletons. CDR3 length: 14 amino acids. Germline V gives CDR1 MNHEY, CDR2 SVGEGT. V was pared by 5 bases and J by 7 bases, with 4 bases of the junction left unmatched. The data are from a study of blood T cell repertoires in COVID-19. Study information: PBMCs, B-cell-depleted T cells, or T cells were the source of the cDNA or gDNA that made up the material.

Sequencing used peripheral blood. The sequence came from a man aged 45 to 65 with active or convalescent COVID-19. This sequence joins TRBV6-2 or TRBV6-3 and TRBJ1-5; TRBD1 matches 11 bases. The CDR3 is CASSLGTGGQPQHF. CDR3 sequence (DNA): TGTGCCAGCAGTCTCGGGACAGGGGGACAGCCCCAGCATTTT.